What follows are 17 T cell receptor beta chains derived from one specimen sequenced in a study of beta chain features in type 1 diabetes. The sequenced template was cDNA made from the entire isolated RNA. Using immunoSEQ multiplex PCR, the repertoire was profiled, and TCRdb retains in-frame clones only, with some absent. The repertoire holds roughly 400,000 clones, with roughly 14% as singletons. Sequenced sample: naive CD4+ T cells from blood. The source of these receptors is a man in his thirties or forties in good health.

This clone has more than one count but fewer than ten. The chain joins TRBV4-1 to TRBJ2-1; 7 positions agree with TRBD1. The CDR3 runs 15 residues. Losses at the gene ends were 1 base for V and 3 bases for J; bases not matched to a gene: 3. The germline V gene encodes CDR1 MGHRA and CDR2 YSYEKL. CDR3 sequence: CASSQVRTGYNEQFF. The CDR3 coding sequence is TGCGCCAGCAGCCAAGTGCGGACAGGCTACAATGAGCAGTTCTTC.

In this sample, this clone turned up a few times. This same CDR3 is encoded by further DNA sequences in the sample. CDR3 DNA: TGTGCCAGCAGTTACAGGGGGCGAGAGACCCAGTACTTC. Translated, it gives CASSYRGRETQYF. The genes are TRBV6-5 and TRBJ2-5; 7 nucleotides line up with TRBD1. The CDR3 has 13 amino acids. Germline lookup yields CDR1 MNHEY and CDR2 SVGAGI. J was trimmed by 4 bases and V by 2 bases; bases with no gene match: 1.

This clone appeared a few times. The V and J genes are TRBV15 and TRBJ2-5; 7 bases match TRBD2. V lost 6 bases to trimming and J lost 1 base; unmatched junction nucleotides: 8. Germline CDR1 LNHNV, CDR2 YYDKDF (reference sequence). The CDR3 spans 15 residues. CDR3 DNA: TGTGCCACCAGAAGCGGGGTCACCCTCCAAGAGACCCAGTACTTC. Its protein is CATRSGVTLQETQYF.

This clone has only a few counts. CDR3 nucleotide sequence: TGTGCCAGCAGCCCTACTGCCAGGGGCGACGAGCAGTACGTC. Translated, it gives CASSPTARGDEQYV. The chain is built from TRBV7-9 and TRBJ2-7; D perhaps matches TRBD1 (6 bases). Trimming cost V 5 bases and J 5 bases, with 16 bases left between them. CDR1 SEHNR and CDR2 FQNEAQ come from the germline V gene (reference sequence). The CDR3 extends over 14 amino acids.

The chain carries TRBV14 and TRBJ2-2; TRBD2 agrees at 8 bases. The CDR3 length is 18 residues. Germline V gene data show CDR1 as SGHDN and CDR2 as FVKESK. V was clipped by 4 bases and J by 0 bases; unmatched bases: 10. CDR3 region: CASSLGLQLAANTGELFF. CDR3 nucleotides: TGTGCCAGCAGCCTGGGGCTTCAACTAGCGGCGAACACCGGGGAGCTGTTTTTT.

This clone was counted a few times. This chain links TRBV27 with TRBJ2-3, with D perhaps TRBD1 or TRBD2 (5 bases each). The CDR3 spans 20 residues. V lost 0 bases to trimming and J lost 2 bases, with 24 bases between them. Per germline, CDR1 MNHEY and CDR2 SMNVEV (reference sequence). CDR3 in DNA: TGTGCCAGCAGTTTATCGCTAAGGGACCAGACCCTTACCCACACAGATACGCAGTATTTT. Translated, it gives CASSLSLRDQTLTHTDTQYF.

This clone has a handful of counts. The rearrangement uses TRBV4-3 and TRBJ1-2; D may be TRBD1 (5 bases). The germline V gene encodes CDR1 LGHNA and CDR2 YSLEER. The V end lost 0 bases, the J end lost 5 bases, and 10 bases lay between the germline ends. The CDR3 is 14 amino acids. The DNA of the CDR3 is TGCGCCAGCAGCCAAGATCTTTGGGGGTATGGCTACACCTTC. Protein sequence: CASSQDLWGYGYTF.

The chain links TRBV29-1 to TRBJ2-1; D remains unclear. The CDR3 is 15 amino acids. Germline CDR1 SQVTM, CDR2 ANQGSEA. With 3 bases removed from V and 7 bases from J, the gap between germline ends came to 19 bases. This CDR3 is CSVDPGRIVGNEQFF. DNA of the CDR3: TGCAGCGTTGATCCCGGGCGGATTGTCGGGAATGAGCAGTTCTTC.

This clone showed up just a few times. The rearrangement uses TRBV18 and TRBJ2-5; D uncertain. Deletions cut 0 bases from V and 2 bases from J, with 10 bases between. The CDR3 is made up of 15 amino acids. Germline CDR1 reads KGHSH; CDR2 reads LQKENI. CDR3 sequence: CASSPPTGLQETQYF. For the CDR3, the DNA is TGTGCCAGCTCACCACCAACCGGATTGCAAGAGACCCAGTACTTC.

This clone has a handful of counts. This CDR3 is CAWKVSGKNTGELFF. In DNA form, the CDR3 reads TGTGCCTGGAAAGTTAGCGGGAAGAACACCGGGGAGCTGTTTTTT. The chain joins TRBV30 to TRBJ2-2, with 8 bases identical to TRBD2. V shed 4 bases, J shed 1 base, and the junction held 5 bases outside the gene matches. CDR1 GTSNPN and CDR2 SVGIG come from the germline V gene (reference sequence). There are 15 residues in the CDR3.

CDR3 amino acids: CASSPVPTLSLAYGYTF. The CDR3 coding sequence is TGTGCCAGCAGCCCCGTCCCGACCCTGAGCTTAGCCTATGGCTACACCTTC. The chain is built from TRBV5-4 and TRBJ1-2; D call uncertain. Looked up from germline, CDR1 is SGHNT and CDR2 is YYREEE (reference sequence). The ends were cut back, 4 bases at V and 4 bases at J, with 23 bases in the middle. The CDR3 runs to 17 residues.

This clone was seen only a few times. The genes are TRBV7-9 and TRBJ2-1, with D perhaps matching TRBD1 (5 bases). The CDR3 runs 14 residues. The germline V gene encodes CDR1 SEHNR and CDR2 FQNEAQ (reference sequence). The germline V and J ends were trimmed by 7 bases and 6 bases, with 16 bases remaining between them. CDR3 nucleotide sequence: TGTGCCAGCACCCAGGGAACTTCGTCCAATGAGCAGTTCTTC. It translates to CASTQGTSSNEQFF.

The chain carries TRBV10-3 and TRBJ2-3; D gene uncertain. The V end was cut by 6 bases, the J end by 6 bases, with 7 bases between. Germline-derived CDR1 and CDR2 are ENHRY and SYGVKD. There are 11 residues in the CDR3. The chain's CDR3 is CAIRAGDTQYF. DNA for the CDR3: TGTGCCATCAGGGCTGGGGATACGCAGTATTTT.

This clone was counted between two and nine times. The chain couples TRBV29-1 to TRBJ1-1; TRBD1 might be the D (5 bases). The CDR3 totals 13 residues. Looked up from germline, CDR1 is SQVTM and CDR2 is ANQGSEA. V was clipped by 7 bases and J by 3 bases, with 15 bases between them. CDR3 region: CSALFRVDTEAFF. CDR3 in DNA: TGCAGCGCCCTATTCAGGGTGGACACTGAAGCTTTCTTT.

V usage is TRBV25-1 and J usage is TRBJ1-2; D is ambiguous. Germline assignment: CDR1 MGHDK and CDR2 SYGVNS. This CDR3 comprises 13 residues. The V gene lost 10 bases and the J gene lost 2 bases, with 14 bases spanning the gap. The CDR3, as DNA: TGTGCCACCCACCGAGGTCCGAACTATGGCTACACCTTC. Translation gives CATHRGPNYGYTF.

This clone was seen only a few times. The chain is built from TRBV7-9 and TRBJ2-3; no firm D call. This CDR3 region has 11 residues. With 8 bases removed from V and 0 bases from J, the gap between germline ends came to 3 bases. Germline lookup yields CDR1 SEHNR and CDR2 FQNEAQ (reference sequence). CDR3 sequence reads: CASESTDTQYF. The CDR3 DNA follows: TGTGCCAGCGAGAGCACAGATACGCAGTATTTT.

The genes are TRBV9 and TRBJ2-1; 7 bases align to TRBD1. The CDR3 loop spans 15 amino acids. Germline CDR1 SGDLS, CDR2 YYNGEE. J gave up 3 bases and V 2 bases, and 5 bases lay outside the gene matches. The CDR3 nucleotides read TGTGCCAGCAGCGTGCGACAGGGCTTCTACAATGAGCAGTTCTTC. It translates to CASSVRQGFYNEQFF.